The rows below give T cell receptor beta chains drawn from one sample of a study of Ad26.COV2.S vaccination and SARS-CoV-2 variants. TCRdb's table, derived via immunoSEQ multiplex PCR, lists solely in-frame clones and lacks some. The top ten clones hold 40% to 55% of a sample with around 45,000 clones, 83% of them seen once. The sequences come from peripheral blood, collected after recovery from COVID-19. The receptors here all came from a human donor who had recovered from COVID-19. Each CDR3 is given with its conserved first and last residue. The D gene is left open where the match is weak. A clone size is listed for some rows: how often the clone was seen (once, few, many), or a class if it is expanded.

V gene: TRBV18; D gene: -; clone size: -; CDR3 protein: CASSPPGSGPGNTIYF
V gene: TRBV4-1; D gene: -; clone size: -; CDR3 protein: CASSQDDGLNYGYTF
V gene: TRBV18; D gene: -; clone size: -; CDR3 protein: CASSPNSYAGYGYTF
V gene: TRBV24-1; D gene: -; clone size: -; CDR3 protein: CATSERTWRQETQYF
V gene: TRBV5-1; D gene: -; clone size: -; CDR3 protein: CASSFTGANTEAFF
V gene: TRBV19; D gene: -; clone size: -; CDR3 protein: CASRNPGLAKFF
V gene: TRBV7-8; D gene: TRBD1; clone size: -; CDR3 protein: CASSLAGGSPGANVLTF
V gene: TRBV18; D gene: -; clone size: -; CDR3 protein: CASSPGESLPGYTF
V gene: TRBV18; D gene: TRBD2; clone size: -; CDR3 protein: CASSPTSGGYNEQFF
V gene: TRBV18; D gene: -; clone size: -; CDR3 protein: CASSPPYRESGYTF
V gene: TRBV5-6; D gene: -; clone size: -; CDR3 protein: CASSLGEGGPLNTEAFF
V gene: TRBV30; D gene: -; clone size: -; CDR3 protein: CAWSKVPRSYEQYF
V gene: TRBV7-3; D gene: -; clone size: -; CDR3 protein: CASSSFGGGTGTYGYTF
V gene: TRBV2; D gene: TRBD1; clone size: few; CDR3 protein: CASSADRASARYGYTF
V gene: TRBV9; D gene: TRBD2; clone size: -; CDR3 protein: CASSAGLSQETQYF
V gene: TRBV5-1; D gene: -; clone size: -; CDR3 protein: CASSPPGTTNTEAFF
V gene: TRBV21-1; D gene: -; clone size: -; CDR3 protein: CASSKDYGARAGFGELFF
V gene: TRBV29-1; D gene: -; clone size: once; CDR3 protein: CSVDPPSYGYTF
V gene: TRBV10-3; D gene: -; clone size: -; CDR3 protein: CAISDWGGEKLFF
V gene: TRBV3-1/TRBV3-2; D gene: TRBD2; clone size: once; CDR3 protein: CASSQSSGGNIQYF
V gene: TRBV4-1; D gene: TRBD1; clone size: once; CDR3 protein: CASSQFMGGQGYNEQFF
V gene: TRBV2; D gene: -; clone size: -; CDR3 protein: CASSEARVNYGYTF
V gene: TRBV10-3; D gene: TRBD1; clone size: -; CDR3 protein: CAISDPGGGGYGYTF
V gene: TRBV7-2; D gene: -; clone size: few; CDR3 protein: CASSLVSNEQFF
V gene: TRBV2; D gene: TRBD1; clone size: -; CDR3 protein: CASSQIQGGPQHF
V gene: TRBV7-9; D gene: -; clone size: -; CDR3 protein: CASSLSTGELFF
V gene: TRBV7-3; D gene: -; clone size: -; CDR3 protein: CASSPSPGLHYGYTF
V gene: TRBV3-1/TRBV3-2; D gene: -; clone size: -; CDR3 protein: CASSQPGSEAFF
V gene: TRBV10-3; D gene: TRBD1; clone size: few; CDR3 protein: CAISESPGQGVGSYQPQHF
V gene: TRBV6-5; D gene: TRBD1; clone size: -; CDR3 protein: CASSSFQGGGYGYTF
V gene: TRBV5-8; D gene: -; clone size: -; CDR3 protein: CASSLVRGLSSYEQYF
V gene: TRBV3-1/TRBV3-2; D gene: -; clone size: -; CDR3 protein: CASSLRGVGETQYF
V gene: TRBV29-1; D gene: TRBD1; clone size: -; CDR3 protein: CSVLQGSGNTIYF
V gene: TRBV28; D gene: -; clone size: -; CDR3 protein: CASNFSPVRFTEAFF
V gene: TRBV11-1; D gene: -; clone size: -; CDR3 protein: CASSSGSGVRNSPLHF
V gene: TRBV28; D gene: -; clone size: -; CDR3 protein: CASSPTRTAKAFF
V gene: TRBV3-1/TRBV3-2; D gene: -; clone size: -; CDR3 protein: CASSQGAAEAFF
V gene: TRBV20-1; D gene: -; clone size: -; CDR3 protein: CSASGGLYHSGNTIYF